One TCR beta chain is described in this entry. The antigen is unknown. This sample is part of a study of shared clonotypes between healthy human individuals. The CDR3 runs to 14 residues. Germline loops: CDR1 GTSNPN, CDR2 SVGIG (reference sequence). General study results and limits: What naive subsets generally showed was a larger estimated richness than memory subsets showed.

Deep-level assay runs were performed. Some 28,000 T cell genomes (about 0.2 ug DNA) went into each sorted-subset replicate. Original analysis: Filtering differed because ImmunoSEQ produced junction-only sequences that carried no quality scores. Produced via immunoSEQ multiplex PCR; TCRdb's table is partial and in-frame only. V, J and clone size reflect that table, while D and trimming were determined from the DNA. This table has about 960,000 clones, over 75% appearing once. The chain links TRBV30 to TRBJ1-3; D gene unclear. Material for sequencing was memory CD4+ T cells sorted from blood. Subset: CD45RA-negative fraction. This receptor was taken from a young man in good health. The CDR3 is CVLIDRRAGNTIYF. CDR3 nucleotide sequence: TGTGTTTTAATTGATCGTCGGGCGGGAAACACCATATATTTT.